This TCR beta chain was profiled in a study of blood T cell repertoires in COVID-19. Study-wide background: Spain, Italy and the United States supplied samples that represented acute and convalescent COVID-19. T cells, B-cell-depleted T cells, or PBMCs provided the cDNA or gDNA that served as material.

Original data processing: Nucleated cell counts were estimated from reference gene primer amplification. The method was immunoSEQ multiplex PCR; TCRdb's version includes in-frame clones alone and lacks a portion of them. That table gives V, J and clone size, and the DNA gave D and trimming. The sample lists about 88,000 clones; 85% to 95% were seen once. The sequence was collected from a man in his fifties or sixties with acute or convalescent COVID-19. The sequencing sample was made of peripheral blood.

The CDR3 DNA reads TGTGCCAGTACCACACAGGGCAATCAGCCCCAGCATTTT. Its protein product is CASTTQGNQPQHF. The chain combines TRBV19 with TRBJ1-5; the D gene is possibly TRBD1 (5 bases). The CDR3 sequence is 13 residues long. Germline V gene sequence: CDR1 LNHDA, CDR2 SQIVND (reference sequence). With 7 bases removed from V and 2 bases from J, the gap between germline ends came to 9 bases.